The sample holds a few counts of the clone carrying this T cell receptor beta chain. Antigen specificity is unknown. The record originates from a study of human T cells and chemical hapten exposure. Study context: Upper inner arm skin measuring approximately 2 cm by approximately 2 cm received 2% DPC for sensitization. Recorded diagnoses among the mostly female patients were alopecia areata, totalis or universalis. Broader study findings: TCRs at high frequency, those above 1 in 1000, did not change with DPC sensitization.

Time point here: patch test 1, 2 weeks after DPC sensitization. Treatment in this sample: therapeutic diphenylcyclopropenone sensitization with weekly scalp DPC. The V end lost 5 bases, the J end lost 1 base, and 14 bases lay between the germline ends. CDR3 size: 15 residues. In germline, CDR1 is SNHLY, CDR2 FYNNEI. The library labeled individual cDNA molecules by adding unique molecular identifiers to them. TCRdb called the RACE reads again in MiXCR, with one record for every CDR3 protein. The sample carries 95,000 to 150,000 distinct CDR3 sequences, approximately 14% recorded once. J is TRBJ1-1 and V is TRBV2; the D is unclear. The sequenced sample was whole blood, obtained in connection with sensitization to the hapten diphenylcyclopropenone (DPC). The TCR sequence derives from a young man with alopecia areata. Some clones in this sample may be carry-over from other donors' samples. CDR3 amino acids: CASSFRTDANTEAFF. In nucleotides, the CDR3 is TGTGCCAGCAGTTTCCGGACCGATGCGAACACTGAAGCTTTCTTT. Based on the CDR3 plus reference TRBV2 and TRBJ1-1, the full variable domain is EPEVTQTPSHQVTQMGQEVILRCVPISNHLYFYWYRQILGQKVEFLVSFYNNEISEKSEIFDDQFSVERPDGSNFTLKIRSTKLEDSAMYFCASSFRTDANTEAFFGQGTRLTVV.